A selection of T cell receptor beta chains follows, all from one sample in a study of T cell repertoires in cytomegalovirus infection. TCRdb re-called the reads with MiXCR, one entry per CDR3 protein. The sample includes approximately 100,000 distinct CDR3 sequences, roughly a quarter of them seen just once. Sequencing used CD8+ T cells from PBMCs. These receptors originate from a human donor in good health (CMV status not recorded). Some clones in this sample may be carry-over from other donors' samples. Each CDR3 is given with its conserved first and last residue. D genes are given only for firm matches. Some rows have no size entry. The others give once, few or many, or a class for an expanded clone.

V gene: TRBV6-5; J gene: TRBJ2-7; D gene: TRBD1; clone size: NA; CDR3 DNA: TGTGCCAGCAGTCAAAGAAACAGGGGGCATGAGCAGTACTTC; CDR3 protein: CASSQRNRGHEQYF
V gene: TRBV30; J gene: TRBJ1-1; D gene: NA; clone size: few; CDR3 DNA: TGTGCCTGGAGTTGGATGAACACTGAAGCTTTCTTT; CDR3 protein: CAWSWMNTEAFF
V gene: TRBV28; J gene: TRBJ2-7; D gene: TRBD1; clone size: few; CDR3 DNA: TGTGCCAGCAGGTCTATGGGACAGGGGGGCTACGAGCAGTACTTC; CDR3 protein: CASRSMGQGGYEQYF
V gene: TRBV19; J gene: TRBJ1-1; D gene: NA; clone size: few; CDR3 DNA: TGTGCCAGTAGTCTACGGGACGGCAACACTGAAGCTTTCTTT; CDR3 protein: CASSLRDGNTEAFF
V gene: TRBV6-5; J gene: TRBJ2-1; D gene: NA; clone size: NA; CDR3 DNA: TGTGCCAGCAGTACTTATGAGCAGTTCTTC; CDR3 protein: CASSTYEQFF
V gene: TRBV11-3; J gene: TRBJ2-3; D gene: NA; clone size: NA; CDR3 DNA: TGTGCCAGCAGCCGAATCACAGATACGCAGTATTTT; CDR3 protein: CASSRITDTQYF
V gene: TRBV7-3; J gene: TRBJ2-1; D gene: TRBD1; clone size: many; CDR3 DNA: TGTGCCAGCAGCCCGACAGGGGTTGCAACTGAGCAGTTCTTC; CDR3 protein: CASSPTGVATEQFF
V gene: TRBV6-5; J gene: TRBJ2-7; D gene: NA; clone size: NA; CDR3 DNA: TGTGCCAGCAGTTACTCGAGACAGGGAGGAACCTACGAGCAGTACTTC; CDR3 protein: CASSYSRQGGTYEQYF
V gene: TRBV25-1; J gene: TRBJ2-2; D gene: NA; clone size: few; CDR3 DNA: TGTGCCAGCAGTCCGGGGAACACCGGGGAGCTGTTTTTT; CDR3 protein: CASSPGNTGELFF
V gene: TRBV20-1; J gene: TRBJ1-5; D gene: NA; clone size: few; CDR3 DNA: TGCAGTGCTAGAGATTCGTTTGGAAGCAATCAGCCCCAGCATTTT; CDR3 protein: CSARDSFGSNQPQHF
V gene: TRBV7-3; J gene: TRBJ1-6; D gene: NA; clone size: few; CDR3 DNA: TGTGCCAGCAGCTTAACCCCAGCAGGGATGGATTCACCCCTCCACTTT; CDR3 protein: CASSLTPAGMDSPLHF
V gene: TRBV6-2/TRBV6-3; J gene: TRBJ2-7; D gene: NA; clone size: NA; CDR3 DNA: TGTGCCAGCATCGTTCCCGGGGGAAACGAGCAGTACTTC; CDR3 protein: CASIVPGGNEQYF
V gene: TRBV5-4; J gene: TRBJ2-3; D gene: TRBD1; clone size: NA; CDR3 DNA: TGTGCCAGCACCGTCCCGGGACAGGGAGCAGATACGCAGTATTTT; CDR3 protein: CASTVPGQGADTQYF
V gene: TRBV25-1; J gene: TRBJ2-2; D gene: TRBD2; clone size: NA; CDR3 DNA: TGTGCCAGCAGTGATATGACAGGGACTAGCTCCCTCCGGGAGCTGTTTTTT; CDR3 protein: CASSDMTGTSSLRELFF
V gene: TRBV28; J gene: TRBJ2-5; D gene: TRBD2; clone size: many; CDR3 DNA: TGTGCCAGCAGTCTCCCCCCGGCTAGCGGGGACCAAGAGACCCAGTACTTC; CDR3 protein: CASSLPPASGDQETQYF
V gene: TRBV27; J gene: TRBJ2-1; D gene: NA; clone size: NA; CDR3 DNA: TGTGCCAGCAGTTTACTGGGCGATGAGCAGTTCTTC; CDR3 protein: CASSLLGDEQFF
V gene: TRBV7-9; J gene: TRBJ2-7; D gene: NA; clone size: few; CDR3 DNA: TGTGCCAGCAGCTTAGCTCAGGGTCCCAGCTCCTACGAGCAGTACTTC; CDR3 protein: CASSLAQGPSSYEQYF
V gene: TRBV12-3/TRBV12-4; J gene: TRBJ2-5; D gene: NA; clone size: few; CDR3 DNA: TGTGCCAGCAGCTCCGGGGAGACCCAGTACTTC; CDR3 protein: CASSSGETQYF
V gene: TRBV7-9; J gene: TRBJ2-5; D gene: NA; clone size: few; CDR3 DNA: TGTGCCAGCAGCTTAGCCCTAGGTTACCAAGAGACCCAGTACTTC; CDR3 protein: CASSLALGYQETQYF
V gene: TRBV28; J gene: TRBJ2-1; D gene: TRBD2; clone size: few; CDR3 DNA: TGTGCCAGCAGATCCGGGACTAGCTATAGCGAGCAGTTCTTC; CDR3 protein: CASRSGTSYSEQFF
V gene: TRBV7-2; J gene: TRBJ1-1; D gene: NA; clone size: NA; CDR3 DNA: TGTGCCAGCAGGCCCGGGTCTGGGGAAGCTTTCTTT; CDR3 protein: CASRPGSGEAFF
V gene: TRBV27; J gene: TRBJ2-5; D gene: NA; clone size: few; CDR3 DNA: TGTGCCACAAGGAGCGGGTGGGAGACCCAGTACTTC; CDR3 protein: CATRSGWETQYF
V gene: TRBV30; J gene: TRBJ2-3; D gene: NA; clone size: few; CDR3 DNA: TGTGCCTGGAGCAGAACAGCCACAGATACGCAGTATTTT; CDR3 protein: CAWSRTATDTQYF
V gene: TRBV14; J gene: TRBJ1-4; D gene: NA; clone size: few; CDR3 DNA: TGTGCCAGCAGCCCAGGCGAGTGGGGGAGAGAGGGCGAAAAACTGTTTTTT; CDR3 protein: CASSPGEWGREGEKLFF
V gene: TRBV28; J gene: TRBJ2-1; D gene: TRBD1; clone size: NA; CDR3 DNA: TGTGCCAGCAGCTTTCCCGGGACAGGGATCCATGAGCAGTTCTTC; CDR3 protein: CASSFPGTGIHEQFF
V gene: TRBV7-9; J gene: TRBJ2-1; D gene: TRBD2; clone size: many; CDR3 DNA: TGTGCCAGCAGCCCCCGGACTAGCGTGGACAATGAGCAGTTCTTC; CDR3 protein: CASSPRTSVDNEQFF
V gene: TRBV9; J gene: TRBJ2-5; D gene: NA; clone size: many; CDR3 DNA: TGTGCCAGCAGCGAGGGGGACCAACAAGAGACCCAGTACTTC; CDR3 protein: CASSEGDQQETQYF
V gene: TRBV15; J gene: TRBJ2-7; D gene: TRBD1; clone size: NA; CDR3 DNA: TGTGCCACCAGCAGAGATCGGGGACAGGGCTCCTACGAGCAGTACTTC; CDR3 protein: CATSRDRGQGSYEQYF
V gene: TRBV25-1; J gene: TRBJ1-3; D gene: NA; clone size: few; CDR3 DNA: TGTGCCAGCGAGGGAGCTTACACCATATATTTT; CDR3 protein: CASEGAYTIYF
V gene: TRBV7-2; J gene: TRBJ1-4; D gene: NA; clone size: many; CDR3 DNA: TGTGCCAGCAGCTTAGAAACATCTGAAAAACTGTTTTTT; CDR3 protein: CASSLETSEKLFF
V gene: TRBV28; J gene: TRBJ2-5; D gene: NA; clone size: many; CDR3 DNA: TGTGCCAGCAGATTCCTGGAGACCCAGTACTTC; CDR3 protein: CASRFLETQYF
V gene: TRBV7-6; J gene: TRBJ2-5; D gene: NA; clone size: many; CDR3 DNA: TGTGCCAGCAGCCCGCCTCAATTGGGAGCCCTAGCGAACGCAGAGACCCAGTACTTC; CDR3 protein: CASSPPQLGALANAETQYF
V gene: TRBV5-1; J gene: TRBJ1-5; D gene: NA; clone size: NA; CDR3 DNA: TGCGCCAGCAGCCTGAGGACAGAATTCAATCAGCCCCAGCATTTT; CDR3 protein: CASSLRTEFNQPQHF
V gene: TRBV30; J gene: TRBJ1-5; D gene: NA; clone size: NA; CDR3 DNA: TGTGCCTGGAGTGTATTTCGGGGTCAGCCCCAGCATTTT; CDR3 protein: CAWSVFRGQPQHF
V gene: TRBV4-1; J gene: TRBJ1-6; D gene: NA; clone size: NA; CDR3 DNA: TGCGCCAGCAGCCAAGACCCGGGGGCGAGCTCCTATAATTCACCCCTCCACTTT; CDR3 protein: CASSQDPGASSYNSPLHF
V gene: TRBV12-5; J gene: TRBJ2-1; D gene: TRBD1; clone size: NA; CDR3 DNA: TGTGCTAGTGGTTGGGACGTGGACAGGGATTCGCACAATGAGCAGTTCTTC; CDR3 protein: CASGWDVDRDSHNEQFF
V gene: TRBV4-3; J gene: TRBJ2-1; D gene: TRBD1; clone size: NA; CDR3 DNA: TGCGCCAGCAGCCAAGATAGGACAGGGGCCGGCAATGAGCAGTTCTTC; CDR3 protein: CASSQDRTGAGNEQFF
V gene: TRBV2; J gene: TRBJ2-5; D gene: NA; clone size: NA; CDR3 DNA: TGTGCCAGCAATCAGGGAGTTTCTACTGAGACCCAGTACTTC; CDR3 protein: CASNQGVSTETQYF
V gene: TRBV28; J gene: TRBJ1-5; D gene: TRBD1; clone size: NA; CDR3 DNA: TGTGCCAGCAGTTTAGGGACAGCGACTCAGCCCCAGCATTTT; CDR3 protein: CASSLGTATQPQHF
V gene: TRBV7-6; J gene: TRBJ1-4; D gene: TRBD1; clone size: NA; CDR3 DNA: TGTGCCAGCCGGAAAGGACAGGAGGGGAGGAAACTGTTTTTT; CDR3 protein: CASRKGQEGRKLFF
V gene: TRBV6-2/TRBV6-3; J gene: TRBJ1-5; D gene: NA; clone size: NA; CDR3 DNA: TGTGCCAGCAGTTTGTTGGGGGAAAGCAATCAGCCCCAGCATTTT; CDR3 protein: CASSLLGESNQPQHF
V gene: TRBV20-1; J gene: TRBJ2-1; D gene: NA; clone size: NA; CDR3 DNA: TGCAGTGCCCCGGAGCACCTCTCCTACAATGAGCAGTTCTTC; CDR3 protein: CSAPEHLSYNEQFF
V gene: TRBV28; J gene: TRBJ2-6; D gene: NA; clone size: few; CDR3 DNA: TGTGCCAGCAGTGCGATCGTCTCTGGGGCCAACGTCCTGACTTTC; CDR3 protein: CASSAIVSGANVLTF
V gene: TRBV7-6; J gene: TRBJ2-3; D gene: TRBD2; clone size: many; CDR3 DNA: TGTGCCAGCAGCCCTTCTGGACTAGCGGGAGTTACGCAGTATTTT; CDR3 protein: CASSPSGLAGVTQYF
V gene: TRBV6-2/TRBV6-3; J gene: TRBJ2-4; D gene: NA; clone size: NA; CDR3 DNA: TGTGCCAGCAGTAGCCAGCCGACGATGCTGCAAAACATTCAGTACTTC; CDR3 protein: CASSSQPTMLQNIQYF
V gene: TRBV4-2; J gene: TRBJ1-1; D gene: NA; clone size: NA; CDR3 DNA: TGTGCCAGCAGCCCCTCCGTCTTGACTGAAGCTTTCTTT; CDR3 protein: CASSPSVLTEAFF
V gene: TRBV6-1; J gene: TRBJ1-1; D gene: NA; clone size: NA; CDR3 DNA: TGTGCCAGCAGTCTTAACGGACTCGGGTTTTTGGGAGCTTTCTTT; CDR3 protein: CASSLNGLGFLGAFF
V gene: TRBV7-2; J gene: TRBJ2-1; D gene: TRBD2; clone size: many; CDR3 DNA: TGTGCCAGCAGCTTAGTAGGGACTAGCGGGAGCCCCTACAATGAGCAGTTCTTC; CDR3 protein: CASSLVGTSGSPYNEQFF
V gene: TRBV14; J gene: TRBJ2-5; D gene: NA; clone size: NA; CDR3 DNA: TGTGCCAGCAGCCAAGATAGAGAGACAGCCCAAGAGACCCAGTACTTC; CDR3 protein: CASSQDRETAQETQYF
V gene: TRBV23-1; J gene: TRBJ2-5; D gene: TRBD1; clone size: few; CDR3 DNA: TGCGCCAGCAGTCGGGGACAGGGGGCTGGAGAGACCCAGTACTTC; CDR3 protein: CASSRGQGAGETQYF
V gene: TRBV9; J gene: TRBJ2-3; D gene: TRBD2; clone size: many; CDR3 DNA: TGTGCCAGCAGCGCCCTAGCGGGGGGCGAGGGAGATACGCAGTATTTT; CDR3 protein: CASSALAGGEGDTQYF
V gene: TRBV20-1; J gene: TRBJ1-5; D gene: NA; clone size: many; CDR3 DNA: TGCAGTGCGACGAGGGAGCCGCGGGGGTTAGAGCAGCCCCAGCATTTT; CDR3 protein: CSATREPRGLEQPQHF
V gene: TRBV28; J gene: TRBJ1-5; D gene: NA; clone size: NA; CDR3 DNA: TGTGCCAGCAGTCGTGGACGGAATCAGCCCCAGCATTTT; CDR3 protein: CASSRGRNQPQHF
V gene: TRBV7-2; J gene: TRBJ1-6; D gene: NA; clone size: many; CDR3 DNA: TGTGCCAGCAGTGATGACGGAAATTCACCCCTCCACTTT; CDR3 protein: CASSDDGNSPLHF
V gene: TRBV28; J gene: TRBJ1-1; D gene: NA; clone size: few; CDR3 DNA: TGTGCCAGCAGTTTTCAGAATTCGCTGAACACTGAAGCTTTCTTT; CDR3 protein: CASSFQNSLNTEAFF
V gene: TRBV7-2; J gene: TRBJ1-1; D gene: TRBD1; clone size: many; CDR3 DNA: TGTGCCAGCAGCTTTGACAGGGGGACTGAAGCTTTCTTT; CDR3 protein: CASSFDRGTEAFF
V gene: TRBV4-2; J gene: TRBJ2-5; D gene: NA; clone size: NA; CDR3 DNA: TGTGCCAGCAGCCGCGAAGGAGGGGAGACCCAGTACTTC; CDR3 protein: CASSREGGETQYF
V gene: TRBV7-8; J gene: TRBJ2-1; D gene: NA; clone size: NA; CDR3 DNA: TGTGCCAGCAGCTTGACTGGGGATGAGCAGTTCTTC; CDR3 protein: CASSLTGDEQFF
V gene: TRBV7-2; J gene: TRBJ2-2; D gene: NA; clone size: NA; CDR3 DNA: TGTGCCAGCAGCTCCACCGGGACACCTTACACCGGGGAGCTGTTTTTT; CDR3 protein: CASSSTGTPYTGELFF